The TCR beta chain under discussion was sequenced for a study of blood T cell repertoires in COVID-19. Study-level information: Samples of COVID-19 (acute and convalescent) were obtained from the United States, Italy and Spain. The cDNA or gDNA used as material had been derived from T cells, B-cell-depleted T cells, or PBMCs.

V was clipped by 4 bases and J by 1 base, with 8 bases between them. CDR1 is SEHNR, CDR2 FQNEAQ, per germline (reference sequence). The CDR3 contains 13 residues. This clone was counted only a few times. Per the original data handling: Amplification of reference gene primers was used by the study to estimate nucleated cell counts. Data came from immunoSEQ multiplex PCR; TCRdb stores just in-frame clones and leaves some out. V, J and clone size were drawn from that table, and D and trimming were deduced from the DNA. The table shows 70,000 or so clones, with roughly 87% occurring only once. The gene calls are TRBV7-9 and TRBJ2-7; D ambiguous. The sample was peripheral blood. This sequence originates from a woman in her 50s with acute or convalescent COVID-19. The CDR3, as DNA: TGTGCCAGCAGCTCCCCCCAGTCCTACGAGCAGTACTTC. Translation gives CASSSPQSYEQYF.